This T cell receptor (beta chain) emerged from a study of cytomegalovirus exposure and HLA in healthy donors. To note about this clone: Its antigen is currently unknown.

Study results and caveats: Productive rates of about 90% or about 30% were seen for most TCR beta V segments in an earlier analysis. Rates of TCR association differed by HLA locus in a later analysis, with DRB1 highest and HLA-C lowest. An apparent linkage of common viral pathogens to several of the most significant clusters emerged in a later analysis. The classifier reportedly diagnosed cytomegalovirus status with high specificity and sensitivity.

Primers for the PCR totalled 60 Vbeta and 13 Jbeta. Data came from immunoSEQ multiplex PCR; TCRdb stores just in-frame clones and leaves some out. The sample includes 150,000 to 160,000 clones, roughly 80% of them seen just once. Trimming pared 5 bases from V and 4 bases from J, leaving 14 bases between. This CDR3 spans 15 amino acids. Germline assignment: CDR1 MNHNS and CDR2 SASEGT. The source is a woman in her thirties or forties in good health and CMV-seronegative. V gene TRBV6-1 combines with J gene TRBJ1-4; D might be TRBD1 (6 bases). What was sequenced was PBMCs. CDR3 sequence reads: CASSPSTGVNEKLFF. The CDR3 DNA is TGTGCCAGCAGTCCCTCGACAGGAGTTAATGAAAAACTGTTTTTT.